The 7 T cell receptor beta chains in this list originate from one sample, sequenced in a study of human T cells and chemical hapten exposure. As for time point: patch test 1, 2 weeks after DPC sensitization. Specified treatment: therapeutic diphenylcyclopropenone sensitization with weekly scalp DPC. The starting material, unfractionated whole blood, was used for total RNA extraction. MiXCR, run by TCRdb on the RACE reads, gives a single entry per CDR3 protein. In the table there are about 37,000 distinct CDR3 sequences, more than 6% of which are singletons. The source was whole blood, collected in connection with sensitization to the hapten diphenylcyclopropenone (DPC). The source is a woman under 40 with alopecia areata. Some clones in this sample may be carry-over from other donors' samples.

This clonotype was detected only a few times. The J gene is TRBJ2-3, the V gene TRBV10-3; 10 bases are a match to TRBD1. The germline CDR1 and CDR2 sequences are ENHRY and SYGVKD. The CDR3 contains 13 residues. V was clipped by 7 bases and J by 6 bases; unmatched bases: 4. The DNA for the CDR3 is TGTGCCATCACCGGACAGGGGGAGGATACGCAGTATTTT. This gives the protein CAITGQGEDTQYF.

The table lists this clonotype with a few counts. The rearrangement joins TRBV6-2 or TRBV6-3 to TRBJ2-7; D is unresolved. Deletions cut 8 bases from V and 2 bases from J, with 10 bases between. The CDR3 contains 12 residues. Germline lookup yields CDR1 MNHEY and CDR2 SVGEGT. Here the CDR3 reads CASSAVAYEQYF. CDR3 DNA: TGTGCCAGCTCAGCCGTAGCCTACGAGCAGTACTTC.

The chain couples TRBV27 to TRBJ2-3; 8 bases are a match to TRBD2. The CDR3 is made up of 15 amino acids. The V gene's germline CDR1 is MNHEY and CDR2 SMNVEV (reference sequence). V trimming: 2 bases; J trimming: 7 bases; junction bases outside the gene matches: 8. The CDR3 region is CASSLTGGERNTQYF. For the CDR3, the DNA is TGTGCCAGCAGTTTAACGGGGGGGGAAAGAAATACGCAGTATTTT.

This clonotype occurred a few times. The chain has TRBV12-3 or TRBV12-4 and TRBJ1-1; no clear D gene. V was trimmed by 7 bases and J by 0 bases, leaving 9 bases between them. The CDR3 spans 13 residues. DNA for the CDR3: TGTGCCAGCATAACCTACATGAACACTGAAGCTTTCTTT. This translates into CASITYMNTEAFF.

The chain uses TRBV11-2 and TRBJ2-2; 8 bases line up with TRBD2. The germline V gene has CDR1 SGHAT and CDR2 FQNNGV. This CDR3 has 13 residues. The V segment lost 5 bases and the J segment 8 bases; nucleotides outside the gene matches: 4. The chain's CDR3 is CASSPEREGELFF. For the CDR3, the DNA is TGTGCCAGCAGCCCGGAGCGGGAGGGGGAGCTGTTTTTT.

This clonotype has a handful of counts. This chain joins TRBV7-9 and TRBJ2-7; 7 bases fit TRBD1. This CDR3 is built from 16 residues. In germline, CDR1 is SEHNR, CDR2 FQNEAQ (reference sequence). The V and J ends lost 4 bases and 3 bases, in that order; junction bases with no gene match: 12. CDR3 in DNA: TGTGCCAGCAGCTCGACGACAGGGTTTTTTGTCTACGAGCAGTACTTC. This translates into CASSSTTGFFVYEQYF.

The V and J genes are TRBV30 and TRBJ1-1; D perhaps matches TRBD1 (5 bases). The CDR3 has 11 residues. Trimming pared 5 bases from V and 6 bases from J, leaving 10 bases between. In germline, CDR1 is GTSNPN, CDR2 SVGIG (reference sequence). The CDR3 spells CAWVDTPEAFF. CDR3 coding DNA: TGTGCCTGGGTGGACACCCCTGAAGCTTTCTTT.